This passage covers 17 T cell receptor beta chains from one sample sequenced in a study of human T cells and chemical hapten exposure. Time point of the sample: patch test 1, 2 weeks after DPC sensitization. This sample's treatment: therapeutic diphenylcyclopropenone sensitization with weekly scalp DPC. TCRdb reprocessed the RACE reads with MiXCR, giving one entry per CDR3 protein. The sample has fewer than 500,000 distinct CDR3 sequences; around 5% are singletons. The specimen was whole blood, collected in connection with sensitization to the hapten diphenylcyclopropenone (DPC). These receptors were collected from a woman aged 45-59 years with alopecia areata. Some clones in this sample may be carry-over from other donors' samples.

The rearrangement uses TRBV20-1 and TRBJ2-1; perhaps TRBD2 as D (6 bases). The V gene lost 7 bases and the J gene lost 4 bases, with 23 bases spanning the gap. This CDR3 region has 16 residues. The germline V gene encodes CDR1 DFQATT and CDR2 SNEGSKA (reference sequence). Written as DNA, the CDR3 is TGCAGTGTTCCCCCCGCCGGGACTGACTCATACAATGAGCAGTTCTTC. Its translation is CSVPPAGTDSYNEQFF.

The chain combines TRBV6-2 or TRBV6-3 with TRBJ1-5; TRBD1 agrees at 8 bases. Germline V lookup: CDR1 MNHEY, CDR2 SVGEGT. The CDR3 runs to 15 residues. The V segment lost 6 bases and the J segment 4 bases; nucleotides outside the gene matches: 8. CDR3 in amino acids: CASSLQGVGNQPQHF. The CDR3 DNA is TGTGCCAGCAGCTTACAGGGGGTTGGGAATCAGCCCCAGCATTTT.

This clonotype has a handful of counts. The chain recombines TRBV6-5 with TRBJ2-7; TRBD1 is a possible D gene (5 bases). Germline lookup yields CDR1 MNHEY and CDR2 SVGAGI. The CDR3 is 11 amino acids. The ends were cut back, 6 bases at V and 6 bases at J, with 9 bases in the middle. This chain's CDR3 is CASRGPVEQYF. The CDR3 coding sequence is TGTGCCAGCAGGGGGCCCGTCGAGCAGTACTTC.

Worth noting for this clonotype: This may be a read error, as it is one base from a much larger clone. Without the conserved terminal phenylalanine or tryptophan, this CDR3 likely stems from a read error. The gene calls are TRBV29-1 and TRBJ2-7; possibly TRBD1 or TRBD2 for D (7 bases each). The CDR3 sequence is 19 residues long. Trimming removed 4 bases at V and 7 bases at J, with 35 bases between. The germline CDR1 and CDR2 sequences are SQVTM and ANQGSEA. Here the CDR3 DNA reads TGCAGCGTTGTGAGGGGGGGACCCGACAGGGCCCTCCTTAGTGATGAGCAGTACCTC. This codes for CSVVRGGPDRALLSDEQYL.

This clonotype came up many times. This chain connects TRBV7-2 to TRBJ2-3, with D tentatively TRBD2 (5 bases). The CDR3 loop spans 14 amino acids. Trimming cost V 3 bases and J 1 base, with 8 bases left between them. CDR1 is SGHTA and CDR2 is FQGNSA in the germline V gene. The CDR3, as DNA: TGTGCCAGCAGCTTGTCAGCGGGCACAGATACGCAGTATTTT. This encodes CASSLSAGTDTQYF.

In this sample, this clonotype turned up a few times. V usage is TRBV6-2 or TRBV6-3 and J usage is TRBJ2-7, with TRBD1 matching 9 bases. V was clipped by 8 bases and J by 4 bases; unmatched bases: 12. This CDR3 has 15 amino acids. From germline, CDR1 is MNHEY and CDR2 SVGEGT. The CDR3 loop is CASEESGQGMYEQYF. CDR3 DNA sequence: TGTGCCAGCGAAGAGTCCGGACAGGGGATGTACGAGCAGTACTTC.

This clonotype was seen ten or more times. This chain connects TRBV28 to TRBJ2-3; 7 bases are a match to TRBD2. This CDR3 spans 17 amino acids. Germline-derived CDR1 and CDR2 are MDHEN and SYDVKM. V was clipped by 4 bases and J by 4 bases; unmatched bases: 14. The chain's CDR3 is CASSSVSAGARADTQYF. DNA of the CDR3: TGTGCCAGCAGTTCCGTGTCGGCGGGAGCCAGGGCAGATACGCAGTATTTT.

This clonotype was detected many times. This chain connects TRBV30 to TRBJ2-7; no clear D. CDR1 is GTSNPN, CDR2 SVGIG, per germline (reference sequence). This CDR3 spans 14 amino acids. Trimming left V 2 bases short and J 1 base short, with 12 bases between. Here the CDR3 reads CAWSLGPVSYEQYF. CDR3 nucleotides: TGTGCCTGGAGTCTCGGACCGGTTTCCTACGAGCAGTACTTC.

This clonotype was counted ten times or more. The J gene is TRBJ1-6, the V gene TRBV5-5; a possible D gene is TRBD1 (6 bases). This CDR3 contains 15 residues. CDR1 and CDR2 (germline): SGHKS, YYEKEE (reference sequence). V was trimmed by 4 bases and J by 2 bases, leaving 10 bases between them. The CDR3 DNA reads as TGTGCCAGCAGCCTTCGGGACACCTATAATTCACCCCTCCACTTT. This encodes CASSLRDTYNSPLHF.

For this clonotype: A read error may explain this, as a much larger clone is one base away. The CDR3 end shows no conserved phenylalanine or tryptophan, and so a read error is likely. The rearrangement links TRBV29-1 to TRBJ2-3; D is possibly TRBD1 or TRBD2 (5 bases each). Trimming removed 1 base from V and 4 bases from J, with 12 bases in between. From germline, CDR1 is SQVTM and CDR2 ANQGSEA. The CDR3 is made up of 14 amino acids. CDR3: CSVEGDVRPDTQYY. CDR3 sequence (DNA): TGCAGCGTTGAAGGGGACGTGAGGCCAGATACGCAGTATTAT.

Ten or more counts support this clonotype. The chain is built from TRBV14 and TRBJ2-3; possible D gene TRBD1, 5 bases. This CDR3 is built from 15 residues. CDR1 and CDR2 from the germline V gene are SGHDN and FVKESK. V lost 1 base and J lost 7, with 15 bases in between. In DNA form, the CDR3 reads TGTGCCAGCAGCCAAGGACGAGACAGACATTATACGCAGTATTTT. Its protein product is CASSQGRDRHYTQYF. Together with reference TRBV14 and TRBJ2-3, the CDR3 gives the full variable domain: EAGVTQFPSHSVIEKGQTVTLRCDPISGHDNLYWYRRVMGKEIKFLLHFVKESKQDESGMPNNRFLAERTGGTYSTLKVQPAELEDSGVYFCASSQGRDRHYTQYFGPGTRLTVL.

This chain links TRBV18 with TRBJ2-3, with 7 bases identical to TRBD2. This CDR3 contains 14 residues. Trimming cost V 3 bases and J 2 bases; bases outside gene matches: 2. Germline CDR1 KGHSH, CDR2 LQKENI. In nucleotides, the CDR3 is TGTGCCAGCTCACCGGCGGGAGCCACAGATACGCAGTATTTT. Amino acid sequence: CASSPAGATDTQYF.

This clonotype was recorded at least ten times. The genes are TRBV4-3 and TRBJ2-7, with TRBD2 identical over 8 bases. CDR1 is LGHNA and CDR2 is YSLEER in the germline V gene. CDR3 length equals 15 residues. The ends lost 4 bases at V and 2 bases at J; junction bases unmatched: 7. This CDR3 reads CASSRGGGLTYEQYF. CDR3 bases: TGCGCCAGCAGCCGAGGCGGGGGGCTCACCTACGAGCAGTACTTC.

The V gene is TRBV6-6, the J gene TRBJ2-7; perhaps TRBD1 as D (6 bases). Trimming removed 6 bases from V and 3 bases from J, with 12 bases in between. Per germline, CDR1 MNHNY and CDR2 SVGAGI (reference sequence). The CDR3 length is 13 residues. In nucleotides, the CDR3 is TGTGCCAGCAGCATAACAGGGTACTACGAGCAGTACTTC. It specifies CASSITGYYEQYF.

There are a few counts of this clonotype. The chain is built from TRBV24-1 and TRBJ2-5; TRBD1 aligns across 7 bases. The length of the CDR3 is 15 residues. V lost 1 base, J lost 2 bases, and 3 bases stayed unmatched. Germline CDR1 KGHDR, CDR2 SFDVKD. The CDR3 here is CATSDFGTAQETQYF. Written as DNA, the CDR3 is TGTGCCACCAGTGATTTTGGGACAGCTCAAGAGACCCAGTACTTC.

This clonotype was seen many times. Here the CDR3 DNA reads TGTGCCAGCAGCTCCGTCGGCCCCACTGAAGCTTTCTTT. Translation gives CASSSVGPTEAFF. The J gene is TRBJ1-1, the V gene TRBV11-2; the D is unclear. The V gene's germline CDR1 is SGHAT and CDR2 FQNNGV. The CDR3 is 13 amino acids. Deletions cut 4 bases from V and 4 bases from J, with 10 bases between.

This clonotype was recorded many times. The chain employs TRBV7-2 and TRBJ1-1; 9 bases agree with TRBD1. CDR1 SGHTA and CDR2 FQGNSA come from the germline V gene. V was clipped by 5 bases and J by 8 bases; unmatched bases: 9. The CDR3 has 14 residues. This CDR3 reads CASSLGQGTREAFF. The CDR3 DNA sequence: TGTGCCAGCAGCCTGGGACAGGGTACTAGGGAAGCTTTCTTT.